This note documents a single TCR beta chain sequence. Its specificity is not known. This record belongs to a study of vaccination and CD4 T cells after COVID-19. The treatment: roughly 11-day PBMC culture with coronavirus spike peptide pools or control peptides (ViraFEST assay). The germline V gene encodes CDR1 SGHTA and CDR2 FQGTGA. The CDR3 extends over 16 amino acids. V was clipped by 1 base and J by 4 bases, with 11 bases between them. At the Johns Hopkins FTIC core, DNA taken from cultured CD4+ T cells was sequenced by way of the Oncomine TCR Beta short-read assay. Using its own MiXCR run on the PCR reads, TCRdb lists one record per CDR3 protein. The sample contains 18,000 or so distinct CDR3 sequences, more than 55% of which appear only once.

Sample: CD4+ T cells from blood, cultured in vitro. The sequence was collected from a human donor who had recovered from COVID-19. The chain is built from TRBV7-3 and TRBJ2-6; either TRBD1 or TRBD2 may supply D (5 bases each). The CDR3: CASSLNGGAGANVLTF. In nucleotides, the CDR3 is TGTGCCAGCAGCTTAAATGGGGGTGCAGGGGCCAACGTCCTGACTTTC.